The 32 T cell receptor beta chains below were found in one sample sequenced in a study of identical twins. MiXCR, applied by TCRdb to the 5' RACE reads, yields one record per CDR3 protein. The sample has some 1,600,000 distinct CDR3 sequences, less than 35% seen once. The sequenced sample was cord blood. These receptors originate from a newborn girl in good health.

This chain uses TRBV6-2 or TRBV6-3 with TRBJ2-1; D ambiguous. CDR1 is MNHEY, CDR2 SVGEGT, per germline. Trimming stripped 6 bases from V and 0 bases from J, with 12 bases between. The CDR3 length is 15 residues. For the CDR3, the DNA is TGTGCCAGCAGCTATATTAGGAGCTCCTACAATGAGCAGTTCTTC. Translation gives CASSYIRSSYNEQFF.

This chain connects TRBV6-5 to TRBJ1-2; 8 bases fit TRBD1. V was clipped by 2 bases and J by 4 bases; unmatched bases: 6. CDR1 and CDR2 from the germline V gene are MNHEY and SVGAGI. The length of the CDR3 is 15 residues. This chain's CDR3 is CASSYRRGPLYGYTF. The CDR3 bases are TGTGCCAGCAGTTACCGCAGGGGGCCTCTCTATGGCTACACCTTC.

The V and J genes are TRBV5-6 and TRBJ2-7, with D unresolved. V was trimmed by 1 base and J by 2 bases, leaving 13 bases between them. The CDR3 has 15 residues. The germline gives CDR1 SGHDT, CDR2 YYEEEE. The CDR3 region has the DNA TGTGCCAGCAGCTTGCAGTTGCGGAGCGCCTACGAGCAGTACTTC. Translation gives CASSLQLRSAYEQYF.

In this sample, this clonotype turned up a few times. At one boundary the junction diverges from the germline segment, which might be a read error. The chain recombines TRBV5-1 with TRBJ2-2; D may be TRBD1 (5 bases). CDR1 and CDR2 from the germline V gene are SGHRS and YFSETQ. The CDR3 contains 15 residues. The CDR3 DNA reads as TGTGCCAGCAGCTTAGTAGGACAGAACACCGGGGAGCTGTTTTTT. Translating it yields CASSLVGQNTGELFF.

This clonotype was detected a few times. V and J are TRBV5-1 and TRBJ2-3, with D perhaps given as TRBD1 or TRBD2 (5 bases each). Trimming took off 4 bases at V and 3 bases at J, with 15 bases between the two ends. Germline V CDR1 and CDR2: SGHRS, YFSETQ. CDR3 length equals 15 residues. CDR3 sequence reads: CASSEGPWGTDTQYF. CDR3 DNA: TGCGCCAGCAGCGAGGGACCCTGGGGGACAGATACGCAGTATTTT. Variable domain in full (rest from reference TRBV5-1 and TRBJ2-3): KAGVTQTPRYLIKTRGQQVTLSCSPISGHRSVSWYQQTPGQGLQFLFEYFSETQRNKGNFPGRFSGRQFSNSRSEMNVSTLELGDSALYLCASSEGPWGTDTQYFGPGTRLTVL.

The rearrangement links TRBV28 to TRBJ1-4; 8 bases align to TRBD1. The CDR3 length is 14 residues. Germline lookup yields CDR1 MDHEN and CDR2 SYDVKM. The V gene end was trimmed by 11 bases and the J gene end by 7 bases; junction bases not matched to a gene: 12. Written as DNA, the CDR3 is TGTGCCGTAGGGGCCGGGACAGGAGTTGAAAAACTGTTTTTT. Translation gives CAVGAGTGVEKLFF.

The chain recombines TRBV7-6 with TRBJ2-1, with TRBD2 as a possible D gene (5 bases). CDR3 size: 15 residues. Trimming pared 1 base from V and 3 bases from J, leaving 10 bases between. Germline CDR1 is SGHVS and CDR2 is FNYEAQ. CDR3 nucleotides: TGTGCCAGCAGCTTAGGCGGGTACCTCTACAATGAGCAGTTCTTC. Translating gives CASSLGGYLYNEQFF.

This clonotype was found a few times. The J gene is TRBJ2-5, the V gene TRBV6-2 or TRBV6-3; 8 bases are shared with TRBD2. The CDR3 has 12 residues. The V and J ends lost 6 bases and 11 bases, in that order; junction bases with no gene match: 8. Germline CDR1 is MNHEY and CDR2 is SVGEGT. CDR3 in amino acids: CASRHTSGEQYF. DNA of the CDR3: TGTGCCAGCAGACACACTAGCGGTGAGCAGTACTTC.

This clonotype was recorded a few times. CDR3 DNA sequence: TGTGCCAGCAGTGACTCTCCGGGACAGACCAGGGATGAGCAGTTCTTC. Encoded protein: CASSDSPGQTRDEQFF. The genes are TRBV25-1 and TRBJ2-1, with 7 bases fitting TRBD1. The trim removed 3 bases at V and 8 bases at J, leaving 13 bases unmatched. CDR3 size: 16 residues. CDR1 MGHDK and CDR2 SYGVNS come from the germline V gene.

This chain joins TRBV12-3 or TRBV12-4 and TRBJ2-7; 8 bases align to TRBD1. There are 15 residues in the CDR3. J gave up 2 bases and V 5 bases, and 8 bases lay outside the gene matches. The CDR3 region is CASSREDRAPYEQYF. In DNA, the CDR3 is TGTGCCAGCAGTAGAGAGGACAGGGCCCCCTACGAGCAGTACTTC.

The J gene is TRBJ2-7, the V gene TRBV28; possible D gene TRBD2, 5 bases. In germline, CDR1 is MDHEN, CDR2 SYDVKM. V gave up 7 bases and J gave up 5 bases, with 12 bases separating them. The CDR3 runs 12 residues. CDR3 nucleotide sequence: TGTGCCAGCAATAGAGAGGGCCACGAGCAGTACTTC. The encoded protein is CASNREGHEQYF.

This clonotype was seen more than once but under ten times. The chain employs TRBV2 and TRBJ1-6; D uncertain. Germline V gives CDR1 SNHLY, CDR2 FYNNEI. The CDR3 length is 13 residues. The V gene lost 7 bases and the J gene lost 7 bases, with 11 bases spanning the gap. The CDR3 DNA reads as TGTGCCAGCATGATAACGGCGAATTCACCCCTCCACTTT. Translated: CASMITANSPLHF.

The genes are TRBV10-3 and TRBJ1-6, with TRBD1 matching 7 bases. V was clipped by 11 bases and J by 7 bases; unmatched bases: 14. The CDR3 covers 15 residues. The germline V gene has CDR1 ENHRY and CDR2 SYGVKD. CDR3 residues: CASRDSVSLNSPLHF. Written as DNA, the CDR3 is TGTGCCTCCCGGGACAGTGTTTCCCTAAATTCACCCCTCCACTTT.

A few counts support this clonotype. J is TRBJ1-2 and V is TRBV12-3 or TRBV12-4; 7 nucleotides agree with TRBD1. Unmatched junction bases numbered 13, after V lost 3 bases and J lost 3 bases. The CDR3 contains 17 residues. The CDR3, as DNA: TGTGCCAGCAGTTTGGAGCGCCTGACAGGGATAGACTATGGCTACACCTTC. Protein sequence: CASSLERLTGIDYGYTF.

This clonotype was counted only a few times. The chain has TRBV27 and TRBJ1-2; TRBD1 matches 8 bases. The germline V gene has CDR1 MNHEY and CDR2 SMNVEV (reference sequence). V lost 2 bases, J lost 8 bases, and 16 bases stayed unmatched. The length of the CDR3 is 17 residues. The CDR3 loop is CASSLGGTGGGLGGYTF. The CDR3 DNA follows: TGTGCCAGCAGTTTAGGGGGAACAGGGGGTGGTTTAGGAGGCTACACCTTC.

The V call is TRBV11-2, the J call TRBJ2-7; D not certain. The germline V gene encodes CDR1 SGHAT and CDR2 FQNNGV. The CDR3 runs to 13 residues. Trimming removed 3 bases at V and 0 bases at J, with 6 bases between. The CDR3 region is CASSFDTSYEQYF. The CDR3 DNA sequence: TGTGCCAGCAGCTTCGACACCTCCTACGAGCAGTACTTC.

This clonotype came up many times. One end of the junction does not line up with germline, which may come from a read error. The gene calls are TRBV5-1 and TRBJ2-3, with 13 bases lining up with TRBD2. The CDR3 contains 16 residues. The germline V gene encodes CDR1 SGHRS and CDR2 YFSETQ. The CDR3 protein is CASSLGLAGATDTQYF. DNA for the CDR3: TGTGCCAGCAGCTTAGGACTAGCGGGGGCCACAGATACGCAGTATTTT.

The chain couples TRBV12-3 or TRBV12-4 to TRBJ2-7; TRBD2 matches 14 bases. V was pared by 6 bases and J by 0 bases, with 1 base of the junction left unmatched. This CDR3 contains 15 residues. The CDR3: CASRGLAGVSYEQYF. The CDR3 bases are TGTGCCAGCAGGGGACTAGCGGGAGTCTCCTACGAGCAGTACTTC.

This clonotype was seen more than once but under ten times. The chain combines TRBV25-1 with TRBJ1-2; a weak D match, TRBD1 (6 bases). The CDR3 sequence is 12 residues long. Trimming took off 6 bases at V and 3 bases at J, with 8 bases between the two ends. Germline CDR1 reads MGHDK; CDR2 reads SYGVNS. The chain's CDR3 is CASRAGDYGYTF. The CDR3 nucleotides read TGTGCCAGCAGGGCAGGGGACTATGGCTACACCTTC.

This clonotype was seen a handful of times. The chain has TRBV20-1 and TRBJ1-5; D unclear. The CDR3 extends over 12 amino acids. V was shortened by 6 bases and J by 3 bases, with 9 bases between the two germline ends. The V gene's germline CDR1 is DFQATT and CDR2 SNEGSKA (reference sequence). The CDR3 region has the DNA TGCAGTGCCAAATCTCCCAATCAGCCCCAGCATTTT. This sequence encodes CSAKSPNQPQHF.

This chain's CDR3 is CASSFRSFGTGAYNEQFF. The CDR3 DNA sequence: TGTGCCAGCAGCTTTAGGAGCTTCGGGACAGGGGCCTACAATGAGCAGTTCTTC. The rearrangement joins TRBV7-2 to TRBJ2-1, with 10 bases that match TRBD1. J lost 2 bases, V lost 3 bases, and 10 bases had no gene match. This CDR3 has 18 residues. Germline assignment: CDR1 SGHTA and CDR2 FQGNSA.

The chain couples TRBV20-1 to TRBJ1-5, with TRBD1 as a possible D gene (6 bases). The CDR3 is 13 amino acids. V was trimmed by 6 bases and J by 7 bases, leaving 16 bases between them. CDR1 and CDR2 (germline): DFQATT, SNEGSKA (reference sequence). As DNA, the CDR3 is TGCAGTGCGTTTCAGGGGCGCGGGCAGCCCCAGCATTTT. Translation: CSAFQGRGQPQHF.

This clonotype was counted only a few times. This chain uses TRBV20-1 with TRBJ2-4, with 7 positions matching TRBD2. Trimming at V came to 6 bases and at J to 6 bases, leaving 20 bases not matched to a gene. The V gene's germline CDR1 is DFQATT and CDR2 SNEGSKA (reference sequence). CDR3 length: 17 amino acids. The DNA for the CDR3 is TGCAGTGCCGTCCCGGGAGGAGGGAGATTTTACCCAAACATTCAGTACTTC. Its translation: CSAVPGGGRFYPNIQYF.

This chain joins TRBV9 and TRBJ2-5, with D uncertain. Trimming removed 0 bases at V and 1 base at J, with 7 bases between. Germline CDR1 SGDLS, CDR2 YYNGEE. The CDR3 is 14 residues long. Here the CDR3 reads CASSVGAVQETQYF. For the CDR3, the DNA is TGTGCCAGCAGCGTAGGGGCGGTCCAAGAGACCCAGTACTTC.

The sample holds a few counts of this clonotype. V and J are TRBV28 and TRBJ2-2, with 9 bases lining up with TRBD1. Germline lookup yields CDR1 MDHEN and CDR2 SYDVKM. The CDR3 has 16 residues. V shed 6 bases and J 5 bases; nucleotides not matched to a gene: 10. The CDR3 DNA follows: TGTGCCAGCAGCCTTGGACAGGGGATGAATACCGGGGAGCTGTTTTTT. Its translation: CASSLGQGMNTGELFF. The full variable domain, with the rest looked up from reference TRBV28 and TRBJ2-2, is DVKVTQSSRYLVKRTGEKVFLECVQDMDHENMFWYRQDPGLGLRLIYFSYDVKMKEKGDIPEGYSVSREKKERFSLILESASTNQTSMYLCASSLGQGMNTGELFFGEGSRLTVL.

The CDR3 sequence: CASSHATGTDTQYF. The CDR3 region has the DNA TGTGCCAGCAGCCATGCTACAGGGACCGATACGCAGTATTTT. The gene calls are TRBV4-2 and TRBJ2-3; tentative D call: TRBD1 (6 bases). Germline lookup yields CDR1 LGHNA and CDR2 YNFKEQ. V was cut by 3 bases and J by 6 bases, with 13 bases left in between. The CDR3 runs to 14 residues.

Of note for this clonotype: The junction does not match germline at one end; this may be a read error. The chain uses TRBV2 and TRBJ2-5; 9 bases fit TRBD2. The CDR3 has 17 amino acids. Germline CDR1 SNHLY, CDR2 FYNNEI. The CDR3 sequence is CACSEYPSGTYQETQYF. The CDR3 DNA is TGTGCCTGCAGTGAATATCCTAGCGGGACGTACCAAGAGACCCAGTACTTC.

This clonotype was detected ten times or more. The CDR3 nucleotides read TGTGCCAGCAGCCAAGAGCGGGTTTCCCCCTACAATGAGCAGTTCTTC. Its protein is CASSQERVSPYNEQFF. The chain links TRBV4-2 to TRBJ2-1; maybe TRBD2 (5 bases). CDR1 and CDR2 from the germline V gene are LGHNA and YNFKEQ. Trimming removed 0 bases from V and 2 bases from J, with 11 bases in between. This CDR3 has 16 amino acids.

This chain joins TRBV28 and TRBJ2-5; 12 bases match TRBD2. CDR3 length: 15 amino acids. V shed 8 bases and J 5 bases; nucleotides not matched to a gene: 9. Germline lookup yields CDR1 MDHEN and CDR2 SYDVKM. CDR3 sequence: CASGLTSGSDETQYF. The CDR3 nucleotides are TGTGCCAGCGGCCTGACTAGCGGGAGTGATGAGACCCAGTACTTC.

The chain uses TRBV6-6 and TRBJ2-7; TRBD1 aligns across 9 bases. V was pared by 3 bases and J by 4 bases, with 4 bases of the junction left unmatched. Germline V gives CDR1 MNHNY, CDR2 SVGAGI (reference sequence). The CDR3 loop spans 14 amino acids. Here the CDR3 DNA reads TGTGCCAGCAGTTATAGGACAGGGGTGTACGAGCAGTACTTC. As protein: CASSYRTGVYEQYF.

In its sample, this clonotype was seen once. The chain combines TRBV11-3 with TRBJ2-5; 9 bases align to TRBD2. The CDR3 runs 16 residues. V trimming: 3 bases; J trimming: 5 bases; junction bases outside the gene matches: 10. Germline CDR1 and CDR2: SGHNT and YENEEA. CDR3 amino acids: CASSLKAREGRETQYF. The CDR3 DNA sequence: TGTGCCAGCAGCTTGAAGGCGCGGGAGGGCCGGGAGACCCAGTACTTC.

This clonotype was detected a few times. The gene calls are TRBV20-1 and TRBJ1-5, with 8 bases identical to TRBD1. The CDR3 sequence is 14 residues long. The trim removed 6 bases at V and 7 bases at J, leaving 11 bases unmatched. Germline V gives CDR1 DFQATT, CDR2 SNEGSKA (reference sequence). In DNA form, the CDR3 reads TGCAGTGCGCTTACTCGGACAGGGCTCCAGCCCCAGCATTTT. Encoded protein: CSALTRTGLQPQHF.